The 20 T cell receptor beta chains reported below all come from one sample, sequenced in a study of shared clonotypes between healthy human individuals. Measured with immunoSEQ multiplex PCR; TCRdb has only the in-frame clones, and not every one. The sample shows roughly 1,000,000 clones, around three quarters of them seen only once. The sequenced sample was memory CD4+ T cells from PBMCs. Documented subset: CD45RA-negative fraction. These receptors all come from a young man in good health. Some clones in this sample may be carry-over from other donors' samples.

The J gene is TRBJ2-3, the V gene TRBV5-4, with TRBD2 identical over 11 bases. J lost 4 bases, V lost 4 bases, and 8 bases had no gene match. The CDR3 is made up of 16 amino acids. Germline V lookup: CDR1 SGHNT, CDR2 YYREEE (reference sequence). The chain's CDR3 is CASSPGTSGGADTQYF. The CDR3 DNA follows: TGTGCCAGCAGCCCCGGGACTAGCGGAGGGGCAGATACGCAGTATTTT.

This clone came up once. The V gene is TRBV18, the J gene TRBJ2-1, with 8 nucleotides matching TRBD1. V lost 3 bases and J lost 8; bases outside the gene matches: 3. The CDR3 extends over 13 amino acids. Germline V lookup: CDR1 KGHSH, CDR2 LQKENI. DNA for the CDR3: TGTGCCAGCTCACCTTCGACAGGGGATGAGCAGTTCTTC. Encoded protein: CASSPSTGDEQFF.

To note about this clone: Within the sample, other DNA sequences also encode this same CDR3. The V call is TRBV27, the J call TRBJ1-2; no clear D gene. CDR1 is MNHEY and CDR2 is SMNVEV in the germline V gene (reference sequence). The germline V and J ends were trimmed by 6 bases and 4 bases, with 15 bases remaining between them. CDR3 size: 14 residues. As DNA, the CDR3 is TGTGCCAGCAGCCTCGGGAGCGCAGGCTATGGCTACACCTTC. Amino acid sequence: CASSLGSAGYGYTF.

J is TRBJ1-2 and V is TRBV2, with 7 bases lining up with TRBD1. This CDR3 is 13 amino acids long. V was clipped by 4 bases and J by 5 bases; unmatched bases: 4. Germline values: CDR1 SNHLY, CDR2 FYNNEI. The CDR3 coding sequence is TGTGCCAGCAGTGTAGACAGGGAATATGGCTACACCTTC. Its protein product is CASSVDREYGYTF.

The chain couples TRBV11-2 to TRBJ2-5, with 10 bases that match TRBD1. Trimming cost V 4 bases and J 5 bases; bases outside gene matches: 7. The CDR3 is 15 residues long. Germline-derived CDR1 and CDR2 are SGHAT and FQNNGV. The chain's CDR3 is CASSSPTGGMETQYF. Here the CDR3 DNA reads TGTGCCAGCAGCTCTCCGACAGGGGGCATGGAGACCCAGTACTTC.

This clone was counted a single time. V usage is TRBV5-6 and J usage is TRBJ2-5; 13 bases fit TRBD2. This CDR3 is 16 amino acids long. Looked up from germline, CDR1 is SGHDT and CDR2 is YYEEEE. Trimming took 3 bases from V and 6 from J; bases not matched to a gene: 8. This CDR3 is CASSSSGTSGMKTQYF. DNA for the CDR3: TGTGCCAGCAGCTCCTCCGGGACTAGCGGGATGAAGACCCAGTACTTC.

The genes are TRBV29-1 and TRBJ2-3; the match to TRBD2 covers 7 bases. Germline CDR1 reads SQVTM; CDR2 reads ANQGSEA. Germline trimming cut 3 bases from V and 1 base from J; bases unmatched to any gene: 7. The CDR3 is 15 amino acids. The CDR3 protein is CSVDGGGGGTDTQYF. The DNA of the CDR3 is TGCAGCGTTGATGGAGGCGGGGGAGGCACAGATACGCAGTATTTT.

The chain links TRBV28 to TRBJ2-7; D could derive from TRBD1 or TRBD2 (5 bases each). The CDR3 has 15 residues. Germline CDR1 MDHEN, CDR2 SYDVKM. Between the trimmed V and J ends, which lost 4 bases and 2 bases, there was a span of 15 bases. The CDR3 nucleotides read TGTGCCAGCAGTTCCCGCGACGGGACCCCCTACGAGCAGTACTTC. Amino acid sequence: CASSSRDGTPYEQYF.

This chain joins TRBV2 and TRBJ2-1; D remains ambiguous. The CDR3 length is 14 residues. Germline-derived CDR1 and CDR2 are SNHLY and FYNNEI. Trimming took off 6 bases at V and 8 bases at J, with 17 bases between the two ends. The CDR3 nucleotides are TGTGCCAGCAGGACGGGCTTTGGTAGCCATGAGCAGTTCTTC. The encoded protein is CASRTGFGSHEQFF.

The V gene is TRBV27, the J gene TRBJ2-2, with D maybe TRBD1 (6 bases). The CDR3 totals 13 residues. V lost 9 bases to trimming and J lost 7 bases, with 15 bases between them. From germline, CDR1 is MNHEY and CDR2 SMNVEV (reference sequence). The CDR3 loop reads CASTDRSDGELFF. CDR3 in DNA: TGTGCCAGTACCGACAGGAGCGACGGGGAGCTGTTTTTT.

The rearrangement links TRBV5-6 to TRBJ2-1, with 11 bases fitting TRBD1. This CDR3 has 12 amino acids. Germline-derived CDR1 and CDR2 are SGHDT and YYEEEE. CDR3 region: CAGGQGANEQFF. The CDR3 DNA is TGTGCAGGAGGACAGGGGGCCAATGAGCAGTTCTTC.

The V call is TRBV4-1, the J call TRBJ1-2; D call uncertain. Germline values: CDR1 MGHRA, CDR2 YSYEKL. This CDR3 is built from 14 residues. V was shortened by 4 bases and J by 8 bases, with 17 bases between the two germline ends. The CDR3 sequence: CASSRDRESWGYTF. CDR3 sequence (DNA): TGCGCCAGCAGCCGAGACCGGGAGTCGTGGGGCTACACCTTC.

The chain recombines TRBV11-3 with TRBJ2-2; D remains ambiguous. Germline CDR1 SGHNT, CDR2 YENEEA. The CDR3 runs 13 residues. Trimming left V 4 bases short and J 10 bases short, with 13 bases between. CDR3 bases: TGTGCCAGCAGCTACGCGCAGGAAGCGGAGCTGTTTTTT. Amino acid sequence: CASSYAQEAELFF.

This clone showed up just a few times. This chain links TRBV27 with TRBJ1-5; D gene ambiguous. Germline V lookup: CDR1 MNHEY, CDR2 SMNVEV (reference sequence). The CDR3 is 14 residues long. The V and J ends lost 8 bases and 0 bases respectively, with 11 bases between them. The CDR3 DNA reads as TGTGCCAGCGCTACGGGGAATAGCAATCAGCCCCAGCATTTT. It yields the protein CASATGNSNQPQHF.

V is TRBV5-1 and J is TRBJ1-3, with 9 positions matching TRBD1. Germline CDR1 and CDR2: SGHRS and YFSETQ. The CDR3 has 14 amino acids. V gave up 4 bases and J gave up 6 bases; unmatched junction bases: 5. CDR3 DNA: TGCGCCAGCAGCCCACAGGGGGCCGAAAACACCATATATTTT. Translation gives CASSPQGAENTIYF.

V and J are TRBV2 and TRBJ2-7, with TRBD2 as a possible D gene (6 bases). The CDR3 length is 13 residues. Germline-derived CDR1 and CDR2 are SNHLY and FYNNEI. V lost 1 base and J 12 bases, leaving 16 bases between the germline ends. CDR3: CASSEVDPTRTYF. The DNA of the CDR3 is TGTGCCAGCAGTGAAGTGGACCCGACTAGAACGTACTTC.

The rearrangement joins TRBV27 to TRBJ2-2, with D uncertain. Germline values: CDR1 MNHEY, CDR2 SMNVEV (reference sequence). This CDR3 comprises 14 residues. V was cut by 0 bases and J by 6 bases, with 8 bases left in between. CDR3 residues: CASSLSLYSGELFF. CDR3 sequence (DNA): TGTGCCAGCAGTTTATCGCTGTACTCCGGGGAGCTGTTTTTT.

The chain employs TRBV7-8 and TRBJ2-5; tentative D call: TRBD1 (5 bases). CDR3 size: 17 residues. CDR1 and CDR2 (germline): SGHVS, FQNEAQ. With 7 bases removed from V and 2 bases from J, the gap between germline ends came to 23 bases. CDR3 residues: CASIEQVAGQRQETQYF. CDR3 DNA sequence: TGTGCCAGCATCGAACAAGTCGCAGGGCAGAGACAAGAGACCCAGTACTTC.

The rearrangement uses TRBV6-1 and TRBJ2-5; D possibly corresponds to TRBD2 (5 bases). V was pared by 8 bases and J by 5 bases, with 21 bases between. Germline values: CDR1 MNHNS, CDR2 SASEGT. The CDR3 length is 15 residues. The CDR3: CASVKAPGIVETQYF. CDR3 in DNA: TGTGCCAGCGTCAAAGCTCCCGGGATCGTGGAGACCCAGTACTTC.

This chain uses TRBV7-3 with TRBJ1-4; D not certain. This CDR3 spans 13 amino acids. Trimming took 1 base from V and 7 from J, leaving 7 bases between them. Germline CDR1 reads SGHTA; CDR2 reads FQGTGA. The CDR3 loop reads CASSLMAGEKLFF. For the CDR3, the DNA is TGTGCCAGCAGCTTAATGGCGGGTGAAAAACTGTTTTTT.